A single sample gave rise to the 28 T cell receptor beta chains below, sequenced in a study of early T cells in non-severe SARS-CoV-2 infection. Via MiXCR, TCRdb re-called the 5' RACE reads, giving one row per CDR3 protein. The repertoire holds approximately 48,000 distinct CDR3 sequences, about 10% seen once, with around 14% in the top ten. Material for sequencing was whole blood. These receptors were obtained from an adult who was a healthcare worker with PCR-confirmed SARS-CoV-2 infection or an uninfected control (not recorded which).

There are a few counts of this clonotype. The chain recombines TRBV10-3 with TRBJ2-7; TRBD1 or TRBD2 may be the D gene (6 bases each). V shed 8 bases and J shed 3 bases, with 8 bases lying between them. The CDR3 is made up of 11 amino acids. Germline-derived CDR1 and CDR2 are ENHRY and SYGVKD. This chain's CDR3 is CAIRGHYEQYF. The CDR3 DNA reads as TGTGCCATCCGGGGGCACTACGAGCAGTACTTC.

CDR3 sequence: CASSSGGSYNSPLHF. The CDR3, as DNA: TGTGCCAGCAGTAGTGGGGGGTCCTATAATTCACCCCTCCACTTT. The V and J genes are TRBV2 and TRBJ1-6, with D possibly being TRBD1 (5 bases). Germline lookup yields CDR1 SNHLY and CDR2 FYNNEI. V was cut by 5 bases and J by 1 base, with 9 bases left in between. The CDR3 contains 15 residues.

In its sample, this clonotype was seen a few times. V usage is TRBV7-2 and J usage is TRBJ1-2; 11 bases match TRBD1. V was clipped by 5 bases and J by 6 bases; unmatched bases: 5. This CDR3 comprises 14 residues. Germline loops: CDR1 SGHTA, CDR2 FQGNSA. CDR3 in amino acids: CASSPRTGGDGYTF. The DNA of the CDR3 is TGTGCCAGCAGCCCCCGGACAGGGGGCGATGGCTACACCTTC. The full variable domain, with the rest looked up from reference TRBV7-2 and TRBJ1-2, is GAGVSQSPSNKVTEKGKDVELRCDPISGHTALYWYRQSLGQGLEFLIYFQGNSAPDKSGLPSDRFSAERTGGSVSTLTIQRTQQEDSAVYLCASSPRTGGDGYTFGSGTRLTVV.

This clonotype was observed a few times. CDR3 residues: CASSFRDSIYNEQFF. The CDR3 region has the DNA TGTGCCAGCAGTTTCCGGGACAGCATCTACAATGAGCAGTTCTTC. The chain links TRBV27 to TRBJ2-1; 7 nucleotides align to TRBD1. The V gene's germline CDR1 is MNHEY and CDR2 SMNVEV (reference sequence). The CDR3 has 15 amino acids. V lost 3 bases to trimming and J lost 3 bases; unmatched junction nucleotides: 5.

This chain joins TRBV7-2 and TRBJ2-1; TRBD2 aligns across 7 bases. The CDR3 length is 14 residues. Germline-derived CDR1 and CDR2 are SGHTA and FQGNSA. J gave up 16 bases and V 1 base, and 13 bases lay outside the gene matches. The CDR3 reads CASSLGASGGEEFF. DNA of the CDR3: TGTGCCAGCAGCTTAGGGGCTAGCGGAGGGGAAGAATTCTTC.

In its sample, this clonotype was seen many times. The chain uses TRBV25-1 and TRBJ1-4; 8 bases are a match to TRBD1. This CDR3 is built from 14 residues. V shed 2 bases and J 12 bases; nucleotides not matched to a gene: 8. Germline V lookup: CDR1 MGHDK, CDR2 SYGVNS. In DNA form, the CDR3 reads TGTGCCAGCAGTGAACTCGGACAGGGAAGCCAACTGTTTTTT. Translating gives CASSELGQGSQLFF.

This clonotype has ten or more counts. The chain recombines TRBV28 with TRBJ1-3; 9 positions match TRBD1. Germline-derived CDR1 and CDR2 are MDHEN and SYDVKM. V was pared by 3 bases and J by 3 bases, with 3 bases of the junction left unmatched. The CDR3 is made up of 15 amino acids. This CDR3 reads CASSLDRGGGNTIYF. CDR3 nucleotide sequence: TGTGCCAGCAGTTTGGACAGGGGAGGTGGAAACACCATATATTTT. The variable domain in full, with the rest retrieved from reference TRBV28 and TRBJ1-3, is DVKVTQSSRYLVKRTGEKVFLECVQDMDHENMFWYRQDPGLGLRLIYFSYDVKMKEKGDIPEGYSVSREKKERFSLILESASTNQTSMYLCASSLDRGGGNTIYFGEGSWLTVV.

The rearrangement links TRBV2 to TRBJ2-1; TRBD2 aligns across 11 bases. The V and J ends lost 5 bases and 7 bases, in that order; junction bases with no gene match: 7. The CDR3 is made up of 15 amino acids. Germline CDR1 SNHLY, CDR2 FYNNEI. CDR3 loop: CASSLRLAGSNEQFF. The CDR3 DNA sequence: TGTGCCAGCAGTCTGAGACTAGCGGGATCGAATGAGCAGTTCTTC.

This clonotype showed up many times. The chain links TRBV28 to TRBJ2-7; tentative D call: TRBD1 (6 bases). Germline V gene lookup returns CDR1 MDHEN and CDR2 SYDVKM. V gave up 10 bases and J gave up 1 base, with 14 bases separating them. The length of the CDR3 is 13 residues. The CDR3 DNA follows: TGTGCCACCCGGGACACCATTTCCTACGAGCAGTACTTC. Translation: CATRDTISYEQYF.

The genes are TRBV7-9 and TRBJ2-7; D call uncertain. Germline lookup yields CDR1 SEHNR and CDR2 FQNEAQ (reference sequence). The ends were cut back, 5 bases at V and 0 bases at J, with 20 bases in the middle. The CDR3 contains 17 residues. CDR3: CASSPTPPPTSSYEQYF. Here the CDR3 DNA reads TGTGCCAGCAGCCCCACCCCACCGCCCACGAGCTCCTACGAGCAGTACTTC.

In this sample, this clonotype turned up a few times. The chain joins TRBV2 to TRBJ1-6; no reliable D call. The V gene's germline CDR1 is SNHLY and CDR2 FYNNEI. V dropped 1 base and J dropped 16 bases, with 14 bases sitting between them. The CDR3 has 13 residues. CDR3 loop: CASSEEVGRALHF. In nucleotides, the CDR3 is TGTGCCAGCAGTGAAGAGGTGGGGAGGGCTCTCCACTTT.

This clonotype was seen ten or more times. The gene calls are TRBV7-9 and TRBJ1-2; the D is unclear. Germline loops: CDR1 SEHNR, CDR2 FQNEAQ (reference sequence). V dropped 3 bases and J dropped 5 bases, with 7 bases sitting between them. The CDR3 totals 12 residues. The CDR3 spells CASSFSAYGYTF. The CDR3 DNA reads as TGTGCCAGCAGCTTCTCAGCTTATGGCTACACCTTC.

This clonotype was counted between two and nine times. The rearrangement uses TRBV19 and TRBJ2-3, with TRBD2 matching 7 bases. The germline V gene has CDR1 LNHDA and CDR2 SQIVND (reference sequence). Trimming removed 3 bases from V and 4 bases from J; junction bases left unmatched: 13. The CDR3 is made up of 17 amino acids. The CDR3: CASSMIFRGRAADTQYF. CDR3 in DNA: TGTGCCAGTAGTATGATCTTTCGAGGGAGGGCCGCAGATACGCAGTATTTT.

In this sample, this clonotype turned up a few times. The chain recombines TRBV9 with TRBJ2-1; D unresolved. The V and J ends lost 0 bases and 0 bases respectively, with 4 bases between them. Germline CDR1 reads SGDLS; CDR2 reads YYNGEE. The CDR3 has 14 amino acids. CDR3 DNA: TGTGCCAGCAGCGTAGTGGGCTCCTACAATGAGCAGTTCTTC. It encodes CASSVVGSYNEQFF.

This clonotype was observed a few times. The rearrangement joins TRBV7-2 to TRBJ2-1, with 7 bases fitting TRBD2. Germline-derived CDR1 and CDR2 are SGHTA and FQGNSA. This CDR3 has 16 residues. Trimming removed 1 base from V and 8 bases from J; junction bases left unmatched: 11. This chain's CDR3 is CASSLGLRGSLDEQFF. CDR3 bases: TGTGCCAGCAGCTTAGGACTGCGCGGGAGCTTGGATGAGCAGTTCTTC.

The chain employs TRBV7-2 and TRBJ2-5; 12 bases align to TRBD2. This CDR3 comprises 16 residues. Looked up from germline, CDR1 is SGHTA and CDR2 is FQGNSA. V trimming: 4 bases; J trimming: 6 bases; junction bases outside the gene matches: 9. CDR3 nucleotides: TGTGCCAGCAGCTCCAAGCTAGCGGGAGGGGAAAAGACCCAGTACTTC. Residues: CASSSKLAGGEKTQYF.

This chain connects TRBV6-2 or TRBV6-3 to TRBJ1-5; D ambiguous. This CDR3 contains 15 residues. Trimming shortened V by 2 bases and J by 4 bases, and 12 bases separated the two germline ends. Germline loops: CDR1 MNHEY, CDR2 SVGEGT. CDR3 loop: CASSYPGRVNQPQHF. The CDR3 DNA follows: TGTGCCAGCAGTTACCCTGGACGGGTTAATCAGCCCCAGCATTTT.

There are many counts of this clonotype. The chain recombines TRBV6-5 with TRBJ1-1, with 9 bases fitting TRBD1. Germline assignment: CDR1 MNHEY and CDR2 SVGAGI. J gave up 2 bases and V 2 bases, and 3 bases lay outside the gene matches. This CDR3 spans 15 amino acids. The CDR3 here is CASSYKGQGNTEAFF. CDR3 bases: TGTGCCAGCAGTTACAAGGGACAGGGAAACACTGAAGCTTTCTTT.

The chain employs TRBV28 and TRBJ2-7; 7 nucleotides align to TRBD1. Germline V gene data show CDR1 as MDHEN and CDR2 as SYDVKM. The CDR3 runs 13 residues. V was pared by 3 bases and J by 9 bases, with 8 bases of the junction left unmatched. The DNA for the CDR3 is TGTGCCAGCAGTTTGCCCGACAGGGTGGGGCAGTACTTC. It translates to CASSLPDRVGQYF.

This clonotype was observed many times. The rearrangement joins TRBV12-3 or TRBV12-4 to TRBJ2-5, with no clear D. The ends were cut back, 1 base at V and 6 bases at J, with 6 bases in the middle. The CDR3 is 12 residues long. The CDR3 coding sequence is TGTGCCAGCAGTTTAGGTAGAAAGACCCAGTACTTC. Translation: CASSLGRKTQYF.

This clonotype was observed many times. CDR3 coding DNA: TGTGCCAGCAGCCGGGACACTTGGGGCAATCAGCCCCAGCATTTT. It yields the protein CASSRDTWGNQPQHF. The chain uses TRBV7-9 and TRBJ1-5; D perhaps matches TRBD1 (6 bases). This CDR3 is 15 amino acids long. With 5 bases removed from V and 2 bases from J, the gap between germline ends came to 13 bases. Germline values: CDR1 SEHNR, CDR2 FQNEAQ (reference sequence). Combining the CDR3 with reference TRBV7-9 and TRBJ1-5 gives the whole variable domain DTGVSQNPRHKITKRGQNVTFRCDPISEHNRLYWYRQTLGQGPEFLTYFQNEAQLEKSRLLSDRFSAERPKGSFSTLEIQRTEQGDSAMYLCASSRDTWGNQPQHFGDGTRLSIL.

This clonotype was seen a handful of times. The rearrangement uses TRBV28 and TRBJ2-6, with D unclear. Germline V gives CDR1 MDHEN, CDR2 SYDVKM. The germline V and J ends were trimmed by 7 bases and 3 bases, with 4 bases remaining between them. There are 12 residues in the CDR3. The CDR3 is CASNFGANVLTF. The CDR3 region has the DNA TGTGCCAGCAATTTTGGGGCCAACGTCCTGACTTTC.

A remark on this clonotype: A much bigger clone sits one base away, suggesting this may be a read error. The V call is TRBV28, the J call TRBJ2-1; D is possibly TRBD2 (5 bases). V gave up 6 bases and J gave up 0 bases, with 12 bases separating them. CDR3 length: 15 amino acids. The germline V gene encodes CDR1 MDHEN and CDR2 SYDVKM. The CDR3 coding sequence is TGTGCCAGCAGGCGATCGGGGAGCTCCTACAATGAGCAGTTCTTC. Translation: CASRRSGSSYNEQFF.

This clonotype was observed at least ten times. The V gene is TRBV7-2, the J gene TRBJ2-7, with D perhaps matching TRBD2 (6 bases). There are 14 residues in the CDR3. The V end lost 6 bases, the J end lost 6 bases, and 18 bases lay between the germline ends. CDR1 SGHTA and CDR2 FQGNSA come from the germline V gene. The CDR3 DNA sequence: TGTGCCAGCAGTGGATGGGGCGGGATGCGCGAGCAGTACTTC. Its translation is CASSGWGGMREQYF.

This sequence joins TRBV9 and TRBJ2-2; D unresolved. The length of the CDR3 is 19 residues. V was pared by 1 base and J by 0 bases, with 19 bases between. CDR1 SGDLS and CDR2 YYNGEE come from the germline V gene. The CDR3 protein is CASSVNLAVGGTNTGELFF. DNA of the CDR3: TGTGCCAGCAGCGTAAACCTGGCCGTGGGCGGAACGAACACCGGGGAGCTGTTTTTT.

The CDR3 nucleotides are TGTGCCAGCAGCCCCGGGAGGGGTACCGGGGAGCTGTTTTTT. This encodes CASSPGRGTGELFF. This chain joins TRBV6-5 and TRBJ2-2, with TRBD2 matching 8 bases. This CDR3 is built from 14 residues. Germline CDR1 MNHEY, CDR2 SVGAGI. V lost 6 bases to trimming and J lost 5 bases; unmatched junction nucleotides: 5.

This clonotype was found many times. The chain joins TRBV19 to TRBJ2-7; no reliable D call. This CDR3 contains 12 residues. V lost 3 bases and J lost 5, with 8 bases in between. CDR1 is LNHDA and CDR2 is SQIVND in the germline V gene (reference sequence). For the CDR3, the DNA is TGTGCCAGTAGTATTGGCAGGAACGAGCAGTACTTC. Protein: CASSIGRNEQYF.

The chain recombines TRBV7-2 with TRBJ2-5, with D tentatively TRBD1 (5 bases). Germline V gives CDR1 SGHTA, CDR2 FQGNSA. V shed 3 bases and J shed 5 bases, with 22 bases lying between them. The length of the CDR3 is 17 residues. Written as DNA, the CDR3 is TGTGCCAGCAGCTTGCACTCCCCGGTCGAAAAGGGGGAGACCCAGTACTTC. Residues: CASSLHSPVEKGETQYF.